This T cell receptor (beta chain) was obtained from a study of vaccination and CD4 T cells after COVID-19. Study background: There were six male and four female convalescents, and two of them were Hispanic. Either the Pfizer-BioNTech BNT162b2 or Moderna mRNA-1273 vaccine was given as two doses. Overlapping spike peptides served as the stimulus for the cells. These peptides came from SARS-CoV-2 and from the common cold coronaviruses HCoV-NL63, HCoV-OC43 and HCoV-229E.

As to this clonotype: Its antigen is undetermined.

The germline CDR1 and CDR2 sequences are KGHSH and LQKENI. This CDR3 comprises 15 residues. With 6 bases removed from V and 1 base from J, the gap between germline ends came to 13 bases. Treatment specified: roughly 11-day PBMC culture with coronavirus spike peptide pools or control peptides (ViraFEST assay). The study sequenced cultured CD4+ T cell DNA using the Oncomine TCR Beta short-read assay. TCRdb used MiXCR to reprocess the PCR reads, holding one entry per CDR3 protein. This table holds roughly 3,300 distinct CDR3 sequences, around 20% found once. The chain recombines TRBV18 with TRBJ1-5; D is possibly TRBD1 (5 bases). This clonotype was sampled from a human donor who had recovered from COVID-19. Sequencing was carried out using CD4+ T cells from blood, cultured in vitro. The CDR3 sequence: CASSLQGGSNQPQHF. CDR3 DNA sequence: TGTGCCAGCTCGCTTCAGGGAGGGAGCAATCAGCCCCAGCATTTT.